These T cell receptor beta chains were read from a single sample in a study of control samples from healthy donors and cancer patients. Using immunoSEQ multiplex PCR, the repertoire was profiled, and TCRdb retains in-frame clones only, with some absent. The sample records around 68,000 clones, nearly 85% being singletons. Specimen: blood. The receptor source for this set is a man aged 60 to 75 in good health. CDR3s include the opening cysteine and the closing phenylalanine or tryptophan. A D gene is named only where the DNA matches it firmly. Clone size appears in some rows only: once, few, many, or a class for an expanded clone.

clone_size: NA; v_call: TRBV2; j_call: TRBJ1-5; d_call: NA; cdr3_aa: CASSEAGERDQPQHF; cdr3_nt: TGTGCCAGCAGTGAAGCAGGAGAACGGGATCAGCCCCAGCATTTT
clone_size: NA; v_call: TRBV5-1; j_call: TRBJ2-2; d_call: NA; cdr3_aa: CASSLDGSTGELFF; cdr3_nt: TGCGCCAGCAGCTTGGATGGTTCCACCGGGGAGCTGTTTTTT
clone_size: NA; v_call: TRBV7-9; j_call: TRBJ1-2; d_call: NA; cdr3_aa: CASSFGSNYGYTF; cdr3_nt: TGTGCCAGCAGCTTCGGTTCTAACTATGGCTACACCTTC
clone_size: NA; v_call: TRBV6-5; j_call: TRBJ1-3; d_call: NA; cdr3_aa: CASSYGGRGNTIYF; cdr3_nt: TGTGCCAGCAGTTACGGAGGGAGAGGAAACACCATATATTTT
clone_size: NA; v_call: TRBV7-9; j_call: TRBJ2-7; d_call: NA; cdr3_aa: CASSQRGAYEQYF; cdr3_nt: TGTGCCAGCAGCCAAAGGGGGGCTTACGAGCAGTACTTC
clone_size: NA; v_call: TRBV4-2; j_call: TRBJ1-2; d_call: NA; cdr3_aa: CASSQDPHADNYGYTF; cdr3_nt: TGTGCCAGCAGCCAAGACCCCCATGCCGATAACTATGGCTACACCTTC
clone_size: NA; v_call: TRBV3-1/TRBV3-2; j_call: TRBJ1-1; d_call: NA; cdr3_aa: CASSQGLRAFF; cdr3_nt: TGTGCCAGCAGCCAAGGGTTGAGAGCTTTCTTT
clone_size: NA; v_call: TRBV6-2/TRBV6-3; j_call: TRBJ1-2; d_call: NA; cdr3_aa: CASSYSSEGIFNYGYTF; cdr3_nt: TGTGCCAGCAGTTACTCATCGGAGGGGATATTTAACTATGGCTACACCTTC
clone_size: NA; v_call: TRBV11-2; j_call: TRBJ2-7; d_call: TRBD1; cdr3_aa: CASSINRGNLYEQYF; cdr3_nt: TGTGCCAGCAGCATCAACAGGGGGAATCTCTACGAGCAGTACTTC
clone_size: NA; v_call: TRBV2; j_call: TRBJ2-3; d_call: NA; cdr3_aa: CASSLLVLTDTQYF; cdr3_nt: TGTGCCAGCAGCCTACTAGTATTGACAGATACGCAGTATTTT
clone_size: once; v_call: TRBV7-2; j_call: TRBJ2-5; d_call: NA; cdr3_aa: CASSLAGGGGTETQYF; cdr3_nt: TGTGCCAGCAGCTTAGCAGGCGGGGGCGGGACCGAGACCCAGTACTTC
clone_size: many; v_call: TRBV4-3; j_call: TRBJ2-5; d_call: TRBD2; cdr3_aa: CASSYTSDPGETQYF; cdr3_nt: TGCGCCAGCAGCTACACTAGCGACCCGGGAGAGACCCAGTACTTC
clone_size: NA; v_call: TRBV19; j_call: TRBJ2-5; d_call: TRBD2; cdr3_aa: CASSRLADQETQYF; cdr3_nt: TGTGCCAGTAGCCGACTAGCGGACCAAGAGACCCAGTACTTC
clone_size: once; v_call: TRBV28; j_call: TRBJ1-1; d_call: NA; cdr3_aa: CATEPSLGTEAFF; cdr3_nt: TGTGCCACCGAGCCAAGTTTGGGAACTGAAGCTTTCTTT
clone_size: NA; v_call: TRBV5-4; j_call: TRBJ1-1; d_call: NA; cdr3_aa: CASSLEVAGTEAFF; cdr3_nt: TGTGCCAGCAGCTTGGAGGTGGCAGGTACTGAAGCTTTCTTT
clone_size: NA; v_call: TRBV7-2; j_call: TRBJ2-4; d_call: NA; cdr3_aa: CASSSSGNIQYF; cdr3_nt: TGTGCCAGCAGCTCCTCCGGGAACATTCAGTACTTC
clone_size: NA; v_call: TRBV30; j_call: TRBJ2-7; d_call: NA; cdr3_aa: CAWSDPAGWYEQYF; cdr3_nt: TGTGCCTGGAGTGATCCAGCGGGTTGGTACGAGCAGTACTTC
clone_size: few; v_call: TRBV20-1; j_call: TRBJ1-2; d_call: NA; cdr3_aa: CSARDLYGYTF; cdr3_nt: TGCAGTGCTAGAGATCTGTATGGCTACACCTTC
clone_size: NA; v_call: TRBV25-1; j_call: TRBJ2-1; d_call: TRBD2; cdr3_aa: CASSESGRFNEQFF; cdr3_nt: TGTGCCAGCAGTGAAAGCGGGAGATTCAATGAGCAGTTCTTC
clone_size: NA; v_call: TRBV5-1; j_call: TRBJ1-1; d_call: NA; cdr3_aa: CASSLARGRGTEAFF; cdr3_nt: TGCGCCAGCAGCTTGGCCCGGGGTCGAGGGACTGAAGCTTTCTTT
clone_size: NA; v_call: TRBV2; j_call: TRBJ2-5; d_call: NA; cdr3_aa: CASSQGASRRGETQYF; cdr3_nt: TGTGCCAGCAGCCAAGGGGCTAGCAGGAGGGGAGAGACCCAGTACTTC
clone_size: NA; v_call: TRBV2; j_call: TRBJ2-3; d_call: TRBD1; cdr3_aa: CASSGGQGGSDTQYF; cdr3_nt: TGTGCCAGCAGTGGGGGACAGGGGGGATCAGATACGCAGTATTTT
clone_size: NA; v_call: TRBV5-1; j_call: TRBJ2-1; d_call: TRBD2; cdr3_aa: CASSLAGGPNEQFF; cdr3_nt: TGCGCCAGCAGCTTGGCGGGAGGGCCGAATGAGCAGTTCTTC
clone_size: NA; v_call: TRBV18; j_call: TRBJ1-4; d_call: NA; cdr3_aa: CASSPEQGLTNEKLFF; cdr3_nt: TGTGCCAGCTCACCGGAACAGGGCTTGACTAATGAAAAACTGTTTTTT
clone_size: NA; v_call: TRBV2; j_call: TRBJ1-2; d_call: NA; cdr3_aa: CASSEVIYGYTF; cdr3_nt: TGTGCCAGCAGTGAAGTGATATATGGCTACACCTTC
clone_size: NA; v_call: TRBV11-2; j_call: TRBJ2-7; d_call: TRBD1; cdr3_aa: CASSQGQNYEQYF; cdr3_nt: TGTGCCAGCAGCCAGGGACAGAACTACGAGCAGTACTTC
clone_size: NA; v_call: TRBV19; j_call: TRBJ1-5; d_call: NA; cdr3_aa: CASSIARVNQPQHF; cdr3_nt: TGTGCCAGTAGTATAGCCAGGGTTAATCAGCCCCAGCATTTT
clone_size: NA; v_call: TRBV7-8; j_call: TRBJ1-6; d_call: NA; cdr3_aa: CASSRADGQFYNSPLHF; cdr3_nt: TGTGCCAGCAGCCGCGCCGATGGACAGTTCTATAATTCACCCCTCCACTTT
clone_size: NA; v_call: TRBV29-1; j_call: TRBJ2-1; d_call: TRBD2; cdr3_aa: CSVEGLAGGRSSYNEQFF; cdr3_nt: TGCAGCGTTGAGGGCCTAGCGGGAGGAAGGAGCTCCTACAATGAGCAGTTCTTC
clone_size: once; v_call: TRBV6-5; j_call: TRBJ2-7; d_call: TRBD2; cdr3_aa: CASSYGLAGGDEQYF; cdr3_nt: TGTGCCAGCAGTTACGGACTAGCGGGAGGAGACGAGCAGTACTTC
clone_size: NA; v_call: TRBV5-1; j_call: TRBJ1-3; d_call: NA; cdr3_aa: CASSLEHGNSGNTIYF; cdr3_nt: TGCGCCAGCAGCTTGGAACACGGGAACTCTGGAAACACCATATATTTT
clone_size: NA; v_call: TRBV27; j_call: TRBJ2-2; d_call: TRBD1; cdr3_aa: CASSRTDRTPGGELFF; cdr3_nt: TGTGCCAGCAGCCGGACGGACAGGACACCGGGCGGGGAGCTGTTTTTT
clone_size: NA; v_call: TRBV5-1; j_call: TRBJ2-1; d_call: TRBD2; cdr3_aa: CASSLGGTSGIDEQFF; cdr3_nt: TGCGCCAGCAGCTTGGGAGGGACTAGCGGGATTGATGAGCAGTTCTTC
clone_size: once; v_call: TRBV5-6; j_call: TRBJ2-1; d_call: NA; cdr3_aa: CASSLGGPDEQFF; cdr3_nt: TGTGCCAGCAGCTTGGGGGGACCGGATGAGCAGTTCTTC
clone_size: NA; v_call: TRBV27; j_call: TRBJ1-4; d_call: TRBD1; cdr3_aa: CASSSDRDEKLFF; cdr3_nt: TGTGCCAGCAGCTCGGACAGGGATGAAAAACTGTTTTTT
clone_size: NA; v_call: TRBV11-2; j_call: TRBJ1-1; d_call: TRBD1; cdr3_aa: CASSPSGQVGTEAFF; cdr3_nt: TGTGCCAGCAGCCCGTCGGGACAGGTTGGAACTGAAGCTTTCTTT
clone_size: NA; v_call: TRBV12-3/TRBV12-4; j_call: TRBJ1-4; d_call: NA; cdr3_aa: CASRRGTPGGLFF; cdr3_nt: TGTGCCAGCAGGCGGGGAACGCCGGGGGGACTGTTTTTT
clone_size: once; v_call: TRBV27; j_call: TRBJ2-5; d_call: NA; cdr3_aa: CASSNRDQGGTQYF; cdr3_nt: TGTGCCAGCAGCAACCGGGACCAAGGAGGGACCCAGTACTTC
clone_size: NA; v_call: TRBV5-1; j_call: TRBJ2-1; d_call: TRBD2; cdr3_aa: CASSTSGRASEQFF; cdr3_nt: TGCGCCAGCAGTACTAGCGGGAGGGCCTCTGAGCAGTTCTTC
clone_size: NA; v_call: TRBV7-9; j_call: TRBJ1-6; d_call: NA; cdr3_aa: CASSLAGPQSPLHF; cdr3_nt: TGTGCCAGCAGCTTAGCGGGACCTCAAAGTCCCCTCCACTTT
clone_size: once; v_call: TRBV19; j_call: TRBJ2-1; d_call: TRBD2; cdr3_aa: CASSQMSGSSYNEQFF; cdr3_nt: TGTGCCAGTAGCCAGATGAGCGGGAGCTCCTACAATGAGCAGTTCTTC
clone_size: NA; v_call: TRBV19; j_call: TRBJ1-1; d_call: TRBD1; cdr3_aa: CASNPRTGDTEAFF; cdr3_nt: TGTGCCAGTAACCCACGGACAGGGGACACTGAAGCTTTCTTT
clone_size: once; v_call: TRBV7-3; j_call: TRBJ1-2; d_call: TRBD1; cdr3_aa: CASSSGQGGGYTF; cdr3_nt: TGTGCCAGCAGCTCGGGACAGGGTGGCGGCTACACCTTC
clone_size: few; v_call: TRBV3-1/TRBV3-2; j_call: TRBJ1-4; d_call: NA; cdr3_aa: CASSLGATNEKLFF; cdr3_nt: TGTGCCAGCAGCCTGGGGGCAACTAATGAAAAACTGTTTTTT
clone_size: NA; v_call: TRBV7-8; j_call: TRBJ2-1; d_call: TRBD1; cdr3_aa: CASSAGTGGYNEQFF; cdr3_nt: TGTGCCAGCAGCGCAGGGACAGGGGGGTACAATGAGCAGTTCTTC
clone_size: NA; v_call: TRBV14; j_call: TRBJ1-1; d_call: TRBD1; cdr3_aa: CASSQDRTGMMNTEAFF; cdr3_nt: TGTGCCAGCAGCCAAGATCGGACAGGAATGATGAACACTGAAGCTTTCTTT
clone_size: NA; v_call: TRBV30; j_call: TRBJ1-1; d_call: TRBD1; cdr3_aa: CAWTPGQGPEAFF; cdr3_nt: TGTGCCTGGACCCCGGGACAGGGACCTGAAGCTTTCTTT
clone_size: NA; v_call: TRBV11-1; j_call: TRBJ2-3; d_call: NA; cdr3_aa: CASEGRGTDTQYF; cdr3_nt: TGTGCCAGCGAGGGGCGGGGCACAGATACGCAGTATTTT
clone_size: NA; v_call: TRBV6-2/TRBV6-3; j_call: TRBJ2-7; d_call: NA; cdr3_aa: CASSYGNYEQYF; cdr3_nt: TGTGCCAGCAGTTACGGAAACTACGAGCAGTACTTC
clone_size: NA; v_call: TRBV29-1; j_call: TRBJ1-1; d_call: NA; cdr3_aa: CSVERQVNTEAFF; cdr3_nt: TGCAGCGTAGAGAGACAGGTGAACACTGAAGCTTTCTTT
clone_size: NA; v_call: TRBV23-1; j_call: TRBJ1-1; d_call: TRBD1; cdr3_aa: CASSQRPGQGAIEAFF; cdr3_nt: TGCGCCAGCAGTCAGCGCCCGGGACAGGGGGCTATTGAAGCTTTCTTT
clone_size: NA; v_call: TRBV27; j_call: TRBJ2-2; d_call: TRBD1; cdr3_aa: CASSHGQGILGELFF; cdr3_nt: TGTGCCAGCAGTCACGGACAGGGTATCCTCGGGGAGCTGTTTTTT
clone_size: NA; v_call: TRBV28; j_call: TRBJ2-1; d_call: NA; cdr3_aa: CASSPLQGDLYNEQFF; cdr3_nt: TGTGCCAGCAGTCCCCTACAGGGTGACCTCTACAATGAGCAGTTCTTC
clone_size: NA; v_call: TRBV29-1; j_call: TRBJ2-1; d_call: TRBD1; cdr3_aa: CSAWTGDNNEQFF; cdr3_nt: TGCAGCGCTTGGACAGGGGACAACAATGAGCAGTTCTTC